The 31 T cell receptor beta chains below all came from one sample that was sequenced in a study of T cell responses to AZD1222 COVID-19 vaccine. The table came from immunoSEQ multiplex PCR; TCRdb's copy has only in-frame clones and leaves some out. The repertoire includes roughly 66,000 clones, roughly 84% of them detected once, and 6.5% to 8% sits in the top ten. The material sequenced was peripheral blood, taken on day 0 of AZD1222 vaccination. The receptors derive from an adult in good health.

The chain links TRBV5-1 to TRBJ2-2, with D unclear. Trimming left V 8 bases short and J 1 base short, with 9 bases between. Germline V gene data show CDR1 as SGHRS and CDR2 as YFSETQ. The CDR3 is 13 residues long. The CDR3 DNA reads as TGCGCCAGTTACAGCCTGAACACCGGGGAGCTGTTTTTT. Protein sequence: CASYSLNTGELFF.

This CDR3 is CASSLGPSNEQFF. CDR3 DNA: TGTGCCAGCAGCCTGGGACCGTCAAATGAGCAGTTCTTC. V and J are TRBV3-1 (or the pseudogene TRBV3-2) and TRBJ2-1; D tentatively fits TRBD1 or TRBD2 (5 bases each). V lost 4 bases and J lost 7, with 11 bases in between. Germline-derived CDR1 and CDR2 are LGHDT and YNNKEL (reference sequence). CDR3 length: 13 residues.

This clone was observed a few times. This sequence joins TRBV5-5 and TRBJ1-5; possible D gene TRBD1, 5 bases. The CDR3 has 15 residues. Germline V gene sequence: CDR1 SGHKS, CDR2 YYEKEE (reference sequence). V gave up 1 base and J gave up 2 bases, with 10 bases separating them. CDR3 nucleotides: TGTGCCAGCAGCTTGTGGGGGGAGGGCAATCAGCCCCAGCATTTT. Its translation is CASSLWGEGNQPQHF.

The genes are TRBV18 and TRBJ2-4; 8 positions match TRBD1. Germline loops: CDR1 KGHSH, CDR2 LQKENI. CDR3 size: 15 residues. With 2 bases clipped from V and 2 bases from J, the junction kept 2 bases outside the gene matches. CDR3 sequence reads: CASSPDRGTKNIQYF. The CDR3 DNA reads as TGTGCCAGCTCACCAGACAGGGGAACCAAAAACATTCAGTACTTC.

J is TRBJ1-2 and V is TRBV6-2 or TRBV6-3; D call uncertain. V was trimmed by 5 bases and J by 5 bases, leaving 18 bases between them. The CDR3 extends over 15 amino acids. Germline CDR1 is MNHEY and CDR2 is SVGEGT. The CDR3 DNA sequence: TGTGCCAGCAGTCCCAGATTGAGCAACGATTATGGCTACACCTTC. Amino acid sequence: CASSPRLSNDYGYTF.

The gene calls are TRBV5-1 and TRBJ1-6, with a weak D call TRBD1 (5 bases). Germline CDR1 SGHRS, CDR2 YFSETQ. V was clipped by 0 bases and J by 7 bases, with 14 bases between them. CDR3 length: 16 amino acids. CDR3 DNA sequence: TGCGCCAGCAGCTTGGGTGGGGCACCGGCGAATTCACCCCTCCACTTT. The encoded protein is CASSLGGAPANSPLHF.

The chain uses TRBV27 and TRBJ1-2; tentative D call: TRBD1 (6 bases). Germline V gives CDR1 MNHEY, CDR2 SMNVEV (reference sequence). Trimming pared 6 bases from V and 4 bases from J, leaving 15 bases between. There are 14 residues in the CDR3. CDR3 residues: CASSLGGFPYGYTF. The CDR3 DNA reads as TGTGCCAGCAGCCTCGGGGGCTTCCCCTATGGCTACACCTTC.

The V and J genes are TRBV9 and TRBJ1-1; perhaps TRBD1 as D (5 bases). The CDR3 is made up of 14 amino acids. Germline CDR1 is SGDLS and CDR2 is YYNGEE. V lost 0 bases and J 3 bases, leaving 9 bases between the germline ends. The CDR3 sequence: CASSVGGGDTEAFF. Written as DNA, the CDR3 is TGTGCCAGCAGCGTAGGGGGAGGGGACACTGAAGCTTTCTTT.

The rearrangement joins TRBV2 to TRBJ2-3; D tentatively reads TRBD1 or TRBD2 (5 bases each). Deletions cut 1 base from V and 7 bases from J, with 12 bases between. Germline CDR1 is SNHLY and CDR2 is FYNNEI. The length of the CDR3 is 14 residues. CDR3 nucleotide sequence: TGTGCCAGCAGTGAAGAGACGGGACCCTATACGCAGTATTTT. It codes for CASSEETGPYTQYF. Looking up the rest from reference TRBV2 and TRBJ2-3 gives the full variable domain: EPEVTQTPSHQVTQMGQEVILRCVPISNHLYFYWYRQILGQKVEFLVSFYNNEISEKSEIFDDQFSVERPDGSNFTLKIRSTKLEDSAMYFCASSEETGPYTQYFGPGTRLTVL.

The chain couples TRBV4-2 to TRBJ2-7, with D hard to call. Trimming removed 1 base from V and 7 bases from J, with 11 bases in between. The CDR3 covers 13 residues. The germline V gene has CDR1 LGHNA and CDR2 YNFKEQ. The CDR3 loop is CASSQGVGSEQYF. CDR3 nucleotide sequence: TGTGCCAGCAGCCAAGGCGTTGGGTCTGAGCAGTACTTC.

This clone was detected a few times. The gene calls are TRBV6-2 or TRBV6-3 and TRBJ1-1; no reliable D call. The CDR3 extends over 13 amino acids. CDR1 is MNHEY, CDR2 SVGEGT, per germline. Trimming took 1 base from V and 5 from J, leaving 8 bases between them. CDR3 bases: TGTGCCAGCAGTTACTTGCCCACGACTGAAGCTTTCTTT. Protein: CASSYLPTTEAFF.

The rearrangement joins TRBV2 to TRBJ2-1; 7 bases agree with TRBD2. The V gene end was trimmed by 6 bases and the J gene end by 8 bases; junction bases not matched to a gene: 7. CDR1 is SNHLY and CDR2 is FYNNEI in the germline V gene. The CDR3 totals 13 residues. The CDR3 reads CASRGGEKHEQFF. The CDR3 DNA follows: TGTGCCAGCAGGGGGGGGGAAAAGCATGAGCAGTTCTTC.

This clone was counted a few times. The J gene is TRBJ2-7, the V gene TRBV7-2, with 7 bases aligning to TRBD1. Germline CDR1 and CDR2: SGHTA and FQGNSA. This CDR3 region has 14 residues. The J segment lost 2 bases and the V segment lost 5 bases, leaving 6 bases of the junction unmatched. The CDR3 loop reads CASSPPGQTYEQYF. The CDR3 DNA sequence: TGTGCCAGCAGCCCCCCGGGACAGACCTACGAGCAGTACTTC.

This chain joins TRBV27 and TRBJ2-2; either TRBD1 or TRBD2 may fit D (5 bases each). From germline, CDR1 is MNHEY and CDR2 SMNVEV (reference sequence). There are 12 residues in the CDR3. Trimming took off 6 bases at V and 6 bases at J, with 8 bases between the two ends. CDR3 amino acids: CASRRGAGELFF. The CDR3 DNA follows: TGTGCCAGCAGGAGAGGGGCCGGGGAGCTGTTTTTT.

The gene calls are TRBV3-1 (or the pseudogene TRBV3-2) and TRBJ1-2, with 8 bases matching TRBD1. This CDR3 has 13 residues. Germline V CDR1 and CDR2: LGHDT, YNNKEL (reference sequence). V gave up 4 bases and J gave up 7 bases; unmatched junction bases: 5. CDR3: CASSPAQGGGYTF. The DNA of the CDR3 is TGTGCCAGCAGCCCAGCACAGGGGGGTGGCTACACCTTC.

The chain is built from TRBV4-1 and TRBJ2-7, with a weak D call TRBD2 (5 bases). The CDR3 runs to 15 residues. Trimming took off 1 base at V and 2 bases at J, with 12 bases between the two ends. Germline CDR1 and CDR2: MGHRA and YSYEKL. CDR3 DNA: TGCGCCAGCAGCCAAGGTCAGGTGGGAGCCTACGAGCAGTACTTC. Encoded protein: CASSQGQVGAYEQYF.

The chain joins TRBV18 to TRBJ1-6; a possible D gene is TRBD1 (5 bases). V was shortened by 4 bases and J by 8 bases, with 9 bases between the two germline ends. The CDR3 runs to 13 residues. Germline values: CDR1 KGHSH, CDR2 LQKENI. The CDR3, as DNA: TGTGCCAGCTCACGGGGGAGCGATTCACCCCTCCACTTT. As protein: CASSRGSDSPLHF. The full variable domain, rest sourced from reference TRBV18 and TRBJ1-6, is NAGVMQNPRHLVRRRGQEARLRCSPMKGHSHVYWYRQLPEEGLKFMVYLQKENIIDESGMPKERFSAEFPKEGPSILRIQQVVRGDSAAYFCASSRGSDSPLHFGNGTRLTVT.

V usage is TRBV4-1 and J usage is TRBJ2-2; D might be TRBD1 (5 bases). The ends were cut back, 8 bases at V and 1 base at J, with 23 bases in the middle. From germline, CDR1 is MGHRA and CDR2 YSYEKL. The CDR3 runs 18 residues. In DNA form, the CDR3 reads TGCGCCAGCGTTCTTTCTCAGGGAATAATTTTGAACACCGGGGAGCTGTTTTTT. It codes for CASVLSQGIILNTGELFF.

This rearrangement joins TRBV15 to TRBJ2-7, with D possibly matching TRBD1 (6 bases). Germline values: CDR1 LNHNV, CDR2 YYDKDF (reference sequence). The V end lost 0 bases, the J end lost 1 base, and 16 bases lay between the germline ends. The CDR3 covers 17 residues. CDR3 sequence: CATSRDGRAGTSYEQYF. The CDR3, as DNA: TGTGCCACCAGCAGAGATGGAAGGGCAGGGACATCCTACGAGCAGTACTTC.

This clone was seen a handful of times. This rearrangement joins TRBV12-3 or TRBV12-4 to TRBJ2-2; D gene ambiguous. The CDR3 sequence is 12 residues long. The V gene lost 3 bases and the J gene lost 8 bases, with 7 bases spanning the gap. The CDR3 region is CASSFWEGELFF. The CDR3 DNA sequence: TGTGCCAGCAGTTTTTGGGAAGGGGAGCTGTTTTTT.

The chain recombines TRBV6-2 or TRBV6-3 with TRBJ2-7, with D possibly TRBD1 on 5 matching bases. Looked up from germline, CDR1 is MNHEY and CDR2 is SVGEGT. V was cut by 6 bases and J by 3 bases, with 15 bases left in between. The CDR3 is 14 residues long. CDR3 coding DNA: TGTGCCAGCAGCCCACAAGACAGCATCTACGAGCAGTACTTC. It codes for CASSPQDSIYEQYF.

Details on this clone: Within the sample, other DNA sequences also encode this same CDR3. The V gene is TRBV29-1, the J gene TRBJ1-1, with D tentatively TRBD1 (5 bases). The CDR3 is 15 amino acids. Trimming cost V 5 bases and J 0 bases, with 16 bases left between them. Germline values: CDR1 SQVTM, CDR2 ANQGSEA. The CDR3, as DNA: TGCAGCGTTTCTCCCGGTTGGGGGATGAACACTGAAGCTTTCTTT. Translation: CSVSPGWGMNTEAFF.

This chain links TRBV12-3 or TRBV12-4 with TRBJ1-5, with a weak D call TRBD1 (5 bases). The CDR3 totals 13 residues. The V gene lost 3 bases and the J gene lost 4 bases, with 7 bases spanning the gap. The CDR3 loop reads CASSFEGNQPQHF. In nucleotides, the CDR3 is TGTGCCAGCAGTTTTGAGGGGAATCAGCCCCAGCATTTT.

This sequence joins TRBV4-3 and TRBJ2-7, with D maybe TRBD2 (5 bases). The germline CDR1 and CDR2 sequences are LGHNA and YSLEER. With 0 bases removed from V and 6 bases from J, the gap between germline ends came to 15 bases. The CDR3 is 15 residues long. CDR3 DNA sequence: TGCGCCAGCAGCCAAGATGGGAACGAGGGCGGCGAGCAGTACTTC. Its protein is CASSQDGNEGGEQYF.

CDR3: CASSQVGLQGNSPLHF. DNA for the CDR3: TGCGCCAGCAGCCAAGTGGGACTACAGGGGAATTCACCCCTCCACTTT. The J gene is TRBJ1-6, the V gene TRBV4-3; TRBD1 aligns across 7 bases. The CDR3 loop spans 16 amino acids. With 1 base clipped from V and 7 bases from J, the junction kept 7 bases outside the gene matches. CDR1 and CDR2 (germline): LGHNA, YSLEER.

The gene calls are TRBV18 and TRBJ1-2; possible D gene TRBD1, 6 bases. CDR1 KGHSH and CDR2 LQKENI come from the germline V gene. This CDR3 spans 15 amino acids. V lost 3 bases, J lost 5 bases, and 16 bases lay in between. The CDR3 spells CASSPIGGGPYGYTF. CDR3 sequence (DNA): TGTGCCAGCTCACCGATCGGGGGCGGACCGTATGGCTACACCTTC.

The chain is built from TRBV5-1 and TRBJ1-2; no firm D call. The CDR3 sequence is 13 residues long. Trimming removed 1 base at V and 2 bases at J, with 6 bases between. The germline V gene encodes CDR1 SGHRS and CDR2 YFSETQ. CDR3: CASSLYKNYGYTF. The CDR3 DNA follows: TGCGCCAGCAGCTTGTATAAGAACTATGGCTACACCTTC.

The sample holds one count of this clone. The chain employs TRBV15 and TRBJ1-2, with a tentative D call TRBD1 (6 bases). The germline CDR1 and CDR2 sequences are LNHNV and YYDKDF (reference sequence). This CDR3 is 15 amino acids long. Trimming took 7 bases from V and 3 from J, leaving 18 bases between them. CDR3 in DNA: TGTGCCACCATCCCGGGACACTCGGGTGACTATGGCTACACCTTC. Its protein is CATIPGHSGDYGYTF.

This chain connects TRBV5-6 to TRBJ1-1, with 9 bases matching TRBD1. Germline CDR1 is SGHDT and CDR2 is YYEEEE. This CDR3 is 16 amino acids long. V gave up 3 bases and J gave up 4 bases; unmatched junction bases: 10. CDR3 nucleotide sequence: TGTGCCAGCAGCTCAAACGGCCGGGACAGGGCCACTGAAGCTTTCTTT. Translated: CASSSNGRDRATEAFF.

The chain uses TRBV4-2 and TRBJ2-7; D is unresolved. The germline V gene has CDR1 LGHNA and CDR2 YNFKEQ. Trimming stripped 3 bases from V and 3 bases from J, with 12 bases between. This CDR3 spans 14 amino acids. The CDR3: CASSHSAGDYEQYF. For the CDR3, the DNA is TGTGCCAGCAGCCACAGTGCTGGTGACTACGAGCAGTACTTC.

V is TRBV20-1 and J is TRBJ1-2, with D possibly matching TRBD1 (5 bases). Trimming took 6 bases from V and 8 from J, leaving 10 bases between them. The CDR3 loop spans 10 amino acids. Germline V gene lookup returns CDR1 DFQATT and CDR2 SNEGSKA (reference sequence). CDR3 sequence reads: CSAQDNGYTF. CDR3 in DNA: TGCAGTGCCCAGGACAACGGCTACACCTTC.